This T cell receptor beta chain was obtained from a study of cytotoxic CD8 clonotypes in ibrutinib-treated CLL. About the study: Within the patient group, 11 were relapsed/refractory and roughly 14 treatment-naive, and roughly 18 were IGHV unmutated. About 25 partial and 2 complete responses; at median roughly 6 years, roughly 15 remitted, about twelve progressed.

The method was immunoSEQ multiplex PCR; TCRdb's version includes in-frame clones alone and lacks a portion of them. Of 150,000 or so clones listed, over 60% are singletons. In regard to this clone: Its antigen is as yet unknown.

General study findings and limits: Progressing and sustained-remission patients had different sampling times.

The sample consisted of PBMCs, taken after 12 months of ibrutinib treatment. This TCR was recovered from a human donor with chronic lymphocytic leukemia.

CDR3 nucleotides: TGTGCCAGCAGCTCGAGGGCAGGGAGGAACACTGAAGCTTTCTTT. This sequence encodes CASSSRAGRNTEAFF. The chain uses TRBV14 and TRBJ1-1; D possibly corresponds to TRBD1 (5 bases). The V gene lost 5 bases and the J gene lost 1 base, with 14 bases spanning the gap. Germline CDR1 SGHDN, CDR2 FVKESK. The CDR3 sequence is 15 residues long.